The 32 T cell receptor beta chains presented below share a single source sample, sequenced in a study of PD-1 blockade in classical Hodgkin lymphoma. As for time point: newly diagnosed, previously untreated cHL patient sample. The CD8+ T cells came from thawed PBMCs through magnetic negative selection. Profiled with immunoSEQ multiplex PCR; TCRdb holds only in-frame clones, not every one. The sample has 19,000 or so clones, just under 90% seen once. Sequenced: CD8+ T cells from blood. All receptors come from a human donor with classical Hodgkin lymphoma.

The rearrangement links TRBV7-9 to TRBJ2-5, with 16 bases fitting TRBD2. The CDR3 sequence is 17 residues long. The V gene's germline CDR1 is SEHNR and CDR2 FQNEAQ (reference sequence). Trimming cost V 3 bases and J 5 bases; bases outside gene matches: 6. Here the CDR3 reads CASSLGLAGGRPETQYF. CDR3 DNA: TGTGCCAGCAGCTTGGGACTAGCGGGGGGGCGACCCGAGACCCAGTACTTC.

The chain couples TRBV5-6 to TRBJ2-7; 7 positions match TRBD2. With V trimmed by 5 bases and J by 2 bases, 1 base remained unmatched. CDR1 and CDR2 (germline): SGHDT, YYEEEE. CDR3 length equals 12 residues. The CDR3 reads CASSGGAYEQYF. CDR3 sequence (DNA): TGTGCCAGCAGTGGGGGGGCCTACGAGCAGTACTTC. The variable domain in full, with the rest retrieved from reference TRBV5-6 and TRBJ2-7, is DAGVTQSPTHLIKTRGQQVTLRCSPKSGHDTVSWYQQALGQGPQFIFQYYEEEERQRGNFPDRFSGHQFPNYSSELNVNALLLGDSALYLCASSGGAYEQYFGPGTRLTVT.

The chain recombines TRBV5-6 with TRBJ1-2; unclear D gene. The CDR3 runs 15 residues. CDR1 and CDR2 (germline): SGHDT, YYEEEE. Trimming removed 1 base at V and 4 bases at J, with 14 bases between. CDR3 sequence: CASSLTGGHFYGYTF. Here the CDR3 DNA reads TGTGCCAGCAGCTTGACCGGCGGCCACTTCTATGGCTACACCTTC.

This clone occurred once. CDR3 in DNA: TGTGCCAGCAGGCCTATCGAGATCAACACCGGGGAGCTGTTTTTT. Its protein product is CASRPIEINTGELFF. The chain links TRBV7-7 to TRBJ2-2; D uncertain. The V and J ends lost 6 bases and 2 bases respectively, with 13 bases between them. CDR1 is SSHAT and CDR2 is FNYEAQ in the germline V gene (reference sequence). The CDR3 consists of 15 residues.

This clone was seen a few times. The rearrangement uses TRBV7-9 and TRBJ2-7; the D gene is possibly TRBD1 (6 bases). In germline, CDR1 is SEHNR, CDR2 FQNEAQ (reference sequence). Trimming cost V 3 bases and J 4 bases, with 16 bases left between them. This CDR3 has 15 residues. The CDR3: CASSFLLGAGYEQYF. CDR3 DNA sequence: TGTGCCAGCAGCTTTCTCCTGGGGGCAGGGTACGAGCAGTACTTC.

The genes are TRBV5-6 and TRBJ2-1; the D gene is possibly TRBD2 (6 bases). V was trimmed by 2 bases and J by 9 bases, leaving 15 bases between them. From germline, CDR1 is SGHDT and CDR2 YYEEEE. The CDR3 has 14 amino acids. The CDR3 DNA follows: TGTGCCAGCAGCTTAGGTGCGGGGCGGGGTGAGCAGTTCTTC. It specifies CASSLGAGRGEQFF.

The chain joins TRBV21-1 to TRBJ1-2. TRBV21-1 is deemed a pseudogene. The CDR3 consists of 12 residues. Here the CDR3 reads CASSKAGDGYTF. The CDR3 nucleotides read TGTGCCAGCAGCAAAGCCGGGGACGGCTACACCTTC.

V gene TRBV15 combines with J gene TRBJ2-6; TRBD1 is a possible D gene (5 bases). Germline CDR1 LNHNV, CDR2 YYDKDF (reference sequence). V lost 1 base and J 0 bases, leaving 7 bases between the germline ends. The CDR3 is 16 amino acids. The CDR3 region is CATSRGQGSGANVLTF. The CDR3 nucleotides are TGTGCCACCAGCAGAGGGCAGGGCTCTGGGGCCAACGTCCTGACTTTC.

V usage is TRBV7-9 and J usage is TRBJ1-1, with D possibly TRBD1 on 5 matching bases. V was shortened by 6 bases and J by 5 bases, with 7 bases between the two germline ends. From germline, CDR1 is SEHNR and CDR2 FQNEAQ (reference sequence). CDR3 size: 11 residues. Written as DNA, the CDR3 is TGTGCCAGCAGGGGGGGGACTGAAGCTTTCTTT. Translation gives CASRGGTEAFF.

This chain links TRBV4-3 with TRBJ2-2; a possible D gene is TRBD2 (6 bases). Trimming took off 4 bases at V and 4 bases at J, with 16 bases between the two ends. CDR3 length: 16 residues. Germline CDR1 reads LGHNA; CDR2 reads YSLEER. The DNA of the CDR3 is TGCGCCAGCAGCCCTCGCGGGCTAGCGCCCACCGGGGAGCTGTTTTTT. This codes for CASSPRGLAPTGELFF.

V usage is TRBV5-1 and J usage is TRBJ2-3; 8 bases fit TRBD2. Germline CDR1 is SGHRS and CDR2 is YFSETQ. This CDR3 has 17 amino acids. V was clipped by 2 bases and J by 4 bases; unmatched bases: 12. The CDR3 spells CASSFMGRAGGADTQYF. DNA for the CDR3: TGCGCCAGCAGCTTCATGGGGAGGGCGGGGGGCGCAGATACGCAGTATTTT.

The V and J genes are TRBV19 and TRBJ1-1; no clear D gene. Trimming pared 0 bases from V and 10 bases from J, leaving 12 bases between. CDR3 length equals 13 residues. Germline V gives CDR1 LNHDA, CDR2 SQIVND (reference sequence). DNA of the CDR3: TGTGCCAGTAGTATAGATCGAAGCGTTGGAGCTTTCTTT. It codes for CASSIDRSVGAFF.

V usage is TRBV12-5 and J usage is TRBJ2-5; D is tentatively TRBD1 or TRBD2 (6 bases each). This CDR3 has 13 residues. CDR1 LGHNT and CDR2 FRNRAP come from the germline V gene. V was trimmed by 5 bases and J by 4 bases, leaving 11 bases between them. CDR3 DNA: TGTGCTAGTGGTAATTCGGGGGCAGAGACCCAGTACTTC. This gives the protein CASGNSGAETQYF.

This clone is a singleton in its sample. The chain employs TRBV4-1 and TRBJ2-7, with TRBD2 identical over 7 bases. The CDR3 spans 13 residues. Per the germline V gene, CDR1 is MGHRA and CDR2 is YSYEKL. The V gene end was trimmed by 4 bases and the J gene end by 2 bases; junction bases not matched to a gene: 2. The CDR3 here is CASSLGLPYEQYF. In DNA form, the CDR3 reads TGCGCCAGCAGCCTGGGACTACCCTACGAGCAGTACTTC.

This chain connects TRBV9 to TRBJ2-7; unclear D gene. This CDR3 contains 14 residues. V dropped 0 bases and J dropped 1 base, with 8 bases sitting between them. CDR1 and CDR2 (germline): SGDLS, YYNGEE. DNA of the CDR3: TGTGCCAGCAGCGTAGGAGAGAATTCCTACGAGCAGTACTTC. As protein: CASSVGENSYEQYF.

The CDR3: CSVAWPGEMNTEAFF. The CDR3 nucleotides read TGCAGCGTGGCGTGGCCAGGGGAGATGAACACTGAAGCTTTCTTT. The chain recombines TRBV29-1 with TRBJ1-1; weak D call: TRBD1 (6 bases). V lost 6 bases to trimming and J lost 0 bases, with 17 bases between them. Germline CDR1 and CDR2: SQVTM and ANQGSEA. This CDR3 comprises 15 residues.

The chain employs TRBV6-9 and TRBJ2-5; D is ambiguous. This CDR3 is 14 amino acids long. Trimming took 2 bases from V and 3 from J, leaving 10 bases between them. CDR1 is MNHGY and CDR2 is SVAAGI in the germline V gene. The CDR3 sequence is CASSYLQVKETQYF. The CDR3 coding sequence is TGTGCCAGCAGTTATCTGCAGGTAAAAGAGACCCAGTACTTC.

This clone has just one count. The chain carries TRBV7-9 and TRBJ2-5; D gene uncertain. V was clipped by 2 bases and J by 2 bases, with 3 bases between them. Germline-derived CDR1 and CDR2 are SEHNR and FQNEAQ (reference sequence). This CDR3 comprises 12 residues. This chain's CDR3 is CASSLQQETQYF. CDR3 nucleotide sequence: TGTGCCAGCAGCTTACAGCAAGAGACCCAGTACTTC.

This CDR3 reads CASSILQGAREQYF. The CDR3 region has the DNA TGTGCCAGCTCCATCTTACAGGGGGCCCGCGAGCAGTACTTC. The chain couples TRBV18 to TRBJ2-7; TRBD1 agrees at 9 bases. Germline CDR1 KGHSH, CDR2 LQKENI. CDR3 size: 14 residues. J gave up 6 bases and V 6 bases, and 9 bases lay outside the gene matches.

The genes are TRBV4-1 and TRBJ2-7, with no clear D. Germline V gives CDR1 MGHRA, CDR2 YSYEKL. The CDR3 spans 14 residues. With 1 base removed from V and 1 base from J, the gap between germline ends came to 8 bases. Written as DNA, the CDR3 is TGCGCCAGCAGCCAAGCGACGCCATCCTACGAGCAGTACTTC. This sequence encodes CASSQATPSYEQYF.

The rearrangement joins TRBV27 to TRBJ2-1, with D possibly matching TRBD2 (7 bases). Trimming left V 2 bases short and J 9 bases short, with 17 bases between. This CDR3 spans 15 amino acids. The germline V gene encodes CDR1 MNHEY and CDR2 SMNVEV (reference sequence). The CDR3 here is CASSLRGGGLSEQFF. The CDR3 nucleotides are TGTGCCAGCAGTTTACGCGGGGGCGGGTTGAGTGAGCAGTTCTTC.

This chain joins TRBV19 and TRBJ1-2, with D unclear. In germline, CDR1 is LNHDA, CDR2 SQIVND (reference sequence). Trimming left V 5 bases short and J 0 bases short, with 13 bases between. The CDR3 sequence is 15 residues long. The CDR3, as DNA: TGTGCCAGTAGTTATCTGCAGGCGGCTAACTATGGCTACACCTTC. This codes for CASSYLQAANYGYTF.

The rearrangement joins TRBV7-2 to TRBJ2-7; D unclear. V was shortened by 2 bases and J by 6 bases, with 11 bases between the two germline ends. Germline CDR1 reads SGHTA; CDR2 reads FQGNSA. This CDR3 has 13 amino acids. This chain's CDR3 is CASSLIGLSEQYF. The CDR3 DNA reads as TGTGCCAGCAGCTTAATCGGGCTTTCCGAGCAGTACTTC.

The V and J genes are TRBV4-1 and TRBJ1-1; TRBD1 is a possible D gene (5 bases). The CDR3 has 14 amino acids. Germline V gene sequence: CDR1 MGHRA, CDR2 YSYEKL. The V and J ends lost 0 bases and 6 bases respectively, with 11 bases between them. The CDR3 here is CASSQETGPPEAFF. In nucleotides, the CDR3 is TGCGCCAGCAGCCAAGAAACAGGTCCACCTGAAGCTTTCTTT.

The genes are TRBV27 and TRBJ2-3; perhaps TRBD2 as D (5 bases). The germline V gene encodes CDR1 MNHEY and CDR2 SMNVEV (reference sequence). The CDR3 length is 12 residues. Trimming took 5 bases from V and 3 from J, leaving 6 bases between them. The CDR3 protein is CASSPGTDTQYF. CDR3 coding DNA: TGTGCCAGCAGTCCGGGGACAGATACGCAGTATTTT.

V usage is TRBV6-5 and J usage is TRBJ2-7, with D perhaps TRBD1 or TRBD2 (7 bases each). This CDR3 contains 13 residues. Deletions cut 8 bases from V and 2 bases from J, with 13 bases between. Germline V gene lookup returns CDR1 MNHEY and CDR2 SVGAGI. The CDR3 protein is CASGEGQPYEQYF. CDR3 coding DNA: TGTGCCAGCGGGGAGGGACAGCCCTACGAGCAGTACTTC.

The V call is TRBV11-2, the J call TRBJ2-1; 9 nucleotides agree with TRBD1. The J segment lost 6 bases and the V segment lost 5 bases, leaving 2 bases of the junction unmatched. The CDR3 has 13 residues. Germline CDR1 is SGHAT and CDR2 is FQNNGV. CDR3 DNA: TGTGCCAGCAGCCTGACAGGGGGCAATGAGCAGTTCTTC. Residues: CASSLTGGNEQFF.

This clone showed up just once. The gene calls are TRBV27 and TRBJ2-3, with TRBD2 matching 8 bases. CDR1 and CDR2 (germline): MNHEY, SMNVEV (reference sequence). This CDR3 region has 14 residues. J gave up 2 bases and V 7 bases, and 5 bases lay outside the gene matches. The CDR3 DNA is TGTGCCAGCACCGGGACTAGGGACACAGATACGCAGTATTTT. This encodes CASTGTRDTDTQYF.

The DNA of the CDR3 is TGTGCCAGCAGCTGGACATTTGGGACAAGAGGGGGCTACACCTTC. This gives the protein CASSWTFGTRGGYTF. The chain couples TRBV9 to TRBJ1-2; D is perhaps TRBD1 (6 bases). The ends were cut back, 4 bases at V and 8 bases at J, with 21 bases in the middle. The CDR3 covers 15 residues. CDR1 is SGDLS and CDR2 is YYNGEE in the germline V gene.

V gene TRBV5-5 combines with J gene TRBJ2-6, with TRBD1 matching 9 bases. This CDR3 is 18 amino acids long. Germline CDR1 reads SGHKS; CDR2 reads YYEKEE (reference sequence). J lost 1 base, V lost 4 bases, and 9 bases had no gene match. CDR3 sequence (DNA): TGTGCCAGCAGCACCCCGGGACAGGGCGGATCTGGGGCCAACGTCCTGACTTTC. Translating it yields CASSTPGQGGSGANVLTF. The whole variable domain, filled in from reference TRBV5-5 and TRBJ2-6, reads DAGVTQSPTHLIKTRGQQVTLRCSPISGHKSVSWYQQVLGQGPQFIFQYYEKEERGRGNFPDRFSARQFPNYSSELNVNALLLGDSALYLCASSTPGQGGSGANVLTFGAGSRLTVL.

The V and J genes are TRBV28 and TRBJ1-4, with a tentative D call TRBD1 (5 bases). There are 12 residues in the CDR3. Germline V lookup: CDR1 MDHEN, CDR2 SYDVKM. V lost 8 bases to trimming and J lost 8 bases, with 12 bases between them. CDR3 in DNA: TGTGCCAGCTGGGGCCCGAAGGAAAAACTGTTTTTT. Translated: CASWGPKEKLFF.

The rearrangement uses TRBV4-1 and TRBJ2-2; D not resolved. The germline V gene has CDR1 MGHRA and CDR2 YSYEKL. Trimming left V 4 bases short and J 4 bases short, with 10 bases between. This CDR3 spans 14 amino acids. The CDR3 nucleotides are TGCGCCAGCAGCCCGACCCCGAGCACCGGGGAGCTGTTTTTT. This sequence encodes CASSPTPSTGELFF.